The 10 T cell receptor beta chains presented below share a single source sample, sequenced in a study of CD8 T cells in ankylosing spondylitis. One entry per CDR3 protein results from TCRdb running MiXCR on the 5' RACE reads. The repertoire has 24,000 or so distinct CDR3 sequences, 10% to 15% of them found once; the top ten carry 30% to 35%. Sequenced sample: blood. These TCRs come from a male donor with ankylosing spondylitis or in good health (not recorded which).

This clonotype was found once. The chain recombines TRBV28 with TRBJ2-7; D assignment may be TRBD1 or TRBD2 (5 bases each). Germline V gene data show CDR1 as MDHEN and CDR2 as SYDVKM. V dropped 3 bases and J dropped 3 bases, with 9 bases sitting between them. This CDR3 contains 13 residues. The CDR3 DNA reads TGTGCCAGCAGTTTGGGACCCGACTACGAGCAGTACTTC. This encodes CASSLGPDYEQYF.

This clonotype was seen a handful of times. The CDR3 sequence: CATQGPSYNEQFF. The DNA of the CDR3 is TGTGCCACCCAAGGGCCCTCCTACAATGAGCAGTTCTTC. The chain has TRBV3-1 and TRBJ2-1; D unresolved. This CDR3 is 13 amino acids long. V was cut by 10 bases and J by 0 bases, with 10 bases left in between. Germline V lookup: CDR1 LGHDT, CDR2 YNNKEL (reference sequence).

This clonotype occurred a few times. The chain is built from TRBV6-2 or TRBV6-3 and TRBJ2-7; D gene uncertain. Germline V lookup: CDR1 MNHEY, CDR2 SVGEGT. Trimming removed 6 bases from V and 0 bases from J, with 12 bases in between. The CDR3 extends over 14 amino acids. This CDR3 reads CASSTSGGSYEQYF. Written as DNA, the CDR3 is TGTGCCAGCAGCACCTCGGGTGGCTCCTACGAGCAGTACTTC.

This clonotype showed up many times. The rearrangement links TRBV29-1 to TRBJ2-5; D tentatively fits TRBD1 or TRBD2 (7 bases each). Germline V CDR1 and CDR2: SQVTM, ANQGSEA. The CDR3 is 14 amino acids. Trimming took off 2 bases at V and 4 bases at J, with 14 bases between the two ends. The CDR3 DNA reads as TGCAGCGTTGAACGCGGCAGGGGGGGAGAGACCCAGTACTTC. Amino acid sequence: CSVERGRGGETQYF.

This clonotype was detected ten times or more. This rearrangement joins TRBV2 to TRBJ2-2, with 7 bases aligning to TRBD1. The V and J ends lost 7 bases and 6 bases, in that order; junction bases with no gene match: 11. CDR3 size: 15 residues. Germline-derived CDR1 and CDR2 are SNHLY and FYNNEI. CDR3 in amino acids: CASTNRGVRAGELFF. CDR3 DNA: TGTGCCAGCACCAACAGGGGTGTTCGCGCCGGGGAGCTGTTTTTT.

This chain joins TRBV4-3 and TRBJ2-5, with D possibly matching TRBD1 (5 bases). V was shortened by 0 bases and J by 4 bases, with 12 bases between the two germline ends. Germline V gene data show CDR1 as LGHNA and CDR2 as YSLEER. The CDR3 loop spans 15 amino acids. The CDR3 is CASSQEGRVAETQYF. The DNA of the CDR3 is TGCGCCAGCAGCCAAGAAGGCAGGGTTGCAGAGACCCAGTACTTC.

The V gene is TRBV5-1, the J gene TRBJ2-3; D not certain. The CDR3 has 14 residues. V was clipped by 0 bases and J by 4 bases, with 9 bases between them. The germline V gene has CDR1 SGHRS and CDR2 YFSETQ. The CDR3 spells CASSLAPGADTQYF. DNA for the CDR3: TGCGCCAGCAGCTTGGCCCCGGGCGCAGATACGCAGTATTTT.

This clonotype was observed at least ten times. This chain connects TRBV20-1 to TRBJ2-1; weak D call: TRBD1 (6 bases). In germline, CDR1 is DFQATT, CDR2 SNEGSKA (reference sequence). The germline V and J ends were trimmed by 1 base and 4 bases, with 11 bases remaining between them. This CDR3 region has 14 residues. CDR3 nucleotide sequence: TGCAGTGCTAGAGTTGCCGGACAGTACAATGAGCAGTTCTTC. Translated, it gives CSARVAGQYNEQFF.

The J gene is TRBJ1-2, the V gene TRBV29-1, with D tentatively TRBD1 (5 bases). V was cut by 0 bases and J by 4 bases, with 6 bases left in between. This CDR3 has 12 residues. CDR1 is SQVTM and CDR2 is ANQGSEA in the germline V gene. The CDR3 DNA reads as TGCAGCGTTGAAGATGACAGCTATGGCTACACCTTC. It is translated as CSVEDDSYGYTF.

This clonotype was picked up a small number of times. The rearrangement uses TRBV2 and TRBJ2-3; 11 bases fit TRBD2. The CDR3 has 16 residues. Germline CDR1 and CDR2: SNHLY and FYNNEI. With V trimmed by 4 bases and J by 2 bases, 5 bases remained unmatched. CDR3 amino acids: CASSAHSGGATDTQYF. CDR3 coding DNA: TGTGCCAGCAGTGCCCATAGCGGGGGGGCCACAGATACGCAGTATTTT.